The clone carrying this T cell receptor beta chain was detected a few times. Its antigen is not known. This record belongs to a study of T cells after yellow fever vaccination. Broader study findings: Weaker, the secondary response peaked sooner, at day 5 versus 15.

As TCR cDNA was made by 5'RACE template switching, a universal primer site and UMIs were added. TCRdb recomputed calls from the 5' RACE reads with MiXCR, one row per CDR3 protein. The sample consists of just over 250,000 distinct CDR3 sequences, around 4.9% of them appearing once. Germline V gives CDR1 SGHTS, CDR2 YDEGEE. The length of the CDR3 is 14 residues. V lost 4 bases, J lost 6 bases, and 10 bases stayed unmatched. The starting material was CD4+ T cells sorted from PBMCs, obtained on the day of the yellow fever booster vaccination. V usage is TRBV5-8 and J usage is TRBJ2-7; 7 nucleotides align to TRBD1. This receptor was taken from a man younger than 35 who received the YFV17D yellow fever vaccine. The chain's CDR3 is CASSGGQALSEQYF. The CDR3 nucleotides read TGTGCCAGCAGCGGCGGACAGGCACTAAGCGAGCAGTACTTC.